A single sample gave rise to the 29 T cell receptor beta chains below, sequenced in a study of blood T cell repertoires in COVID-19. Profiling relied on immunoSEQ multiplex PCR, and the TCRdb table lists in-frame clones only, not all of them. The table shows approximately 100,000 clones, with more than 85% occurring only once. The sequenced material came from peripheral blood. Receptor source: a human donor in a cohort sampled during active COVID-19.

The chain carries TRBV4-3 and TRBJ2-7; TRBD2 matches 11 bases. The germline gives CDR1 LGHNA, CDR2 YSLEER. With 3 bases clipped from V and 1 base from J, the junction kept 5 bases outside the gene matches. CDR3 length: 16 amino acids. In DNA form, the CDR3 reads TGCGCCAGCAGCCATTCCGGGACTAGCGGTTCCTACGAGCAGTACTTC. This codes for CASSHSGTSGSYEQYF.

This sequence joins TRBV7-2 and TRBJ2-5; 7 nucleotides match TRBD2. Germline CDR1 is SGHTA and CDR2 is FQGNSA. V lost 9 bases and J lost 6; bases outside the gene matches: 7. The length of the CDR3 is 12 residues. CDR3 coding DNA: TGTGCCAGTCGGGGGGAGGGGCAGACCCAGTACTTC. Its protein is CASRGEGQTQYF.

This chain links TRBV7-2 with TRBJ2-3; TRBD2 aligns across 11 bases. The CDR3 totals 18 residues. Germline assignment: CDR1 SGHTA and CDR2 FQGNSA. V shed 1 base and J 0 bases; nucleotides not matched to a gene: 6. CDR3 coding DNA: TGTGCCAGCAGCTTAGTATCTAGCGGGGGGTCGAGCACAGATACGCAGTATTTT. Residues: CASSLVSSGGSSTDTQYF.

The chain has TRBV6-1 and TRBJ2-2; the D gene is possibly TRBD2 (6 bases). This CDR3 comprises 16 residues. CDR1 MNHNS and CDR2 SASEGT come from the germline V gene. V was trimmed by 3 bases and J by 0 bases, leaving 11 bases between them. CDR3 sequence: CASSDRLVPNTGELFF. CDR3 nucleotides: TGTGCCAGCAGTGACCGACTAGTCCCGAACACCGGGGAGCTGTTTTTT.

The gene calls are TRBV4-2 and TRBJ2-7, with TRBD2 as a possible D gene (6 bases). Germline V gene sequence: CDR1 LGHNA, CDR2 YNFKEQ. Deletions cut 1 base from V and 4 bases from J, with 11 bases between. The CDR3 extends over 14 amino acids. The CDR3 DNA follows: TGTGCCAGCAGCCAAGTTCTTGGGGGGTACGAGCAGTACTTC. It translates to CASSQVLGGYEQYF.

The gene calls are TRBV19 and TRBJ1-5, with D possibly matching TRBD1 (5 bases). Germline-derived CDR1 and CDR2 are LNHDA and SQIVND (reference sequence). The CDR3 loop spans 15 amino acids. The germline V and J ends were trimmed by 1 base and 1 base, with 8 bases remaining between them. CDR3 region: CASSIGPGSNQPQHF. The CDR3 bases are TGTGCCAGTAGTATAGGTCCAGGGAGCAATCAGCCCCAGCATTTT.

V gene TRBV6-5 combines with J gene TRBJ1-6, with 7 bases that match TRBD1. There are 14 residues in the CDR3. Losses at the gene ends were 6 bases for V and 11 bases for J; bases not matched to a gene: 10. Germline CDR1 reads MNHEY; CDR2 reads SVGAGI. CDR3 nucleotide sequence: TGTGCCAGCAGCCCAGGGACAGCAGGCCCACCCCTCCACTTT. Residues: CASSPGTAGPPLHF.

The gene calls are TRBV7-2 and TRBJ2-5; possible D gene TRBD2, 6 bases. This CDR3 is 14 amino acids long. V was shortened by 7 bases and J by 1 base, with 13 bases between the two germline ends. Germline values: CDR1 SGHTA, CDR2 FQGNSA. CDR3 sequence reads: CASIPDYLQETQYF. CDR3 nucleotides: TGTGCCAGCATCCCGGACTACCTCCAAGAGACCCAGTACTTC.

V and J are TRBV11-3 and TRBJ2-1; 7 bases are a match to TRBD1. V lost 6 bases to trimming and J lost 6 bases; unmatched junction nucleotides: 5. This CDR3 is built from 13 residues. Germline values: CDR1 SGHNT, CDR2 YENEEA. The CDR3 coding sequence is TGTGCCAGCAGGAGACAGGGTAGCAATGAGCAGTTCTTC. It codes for CASRRQGSNEQFF.

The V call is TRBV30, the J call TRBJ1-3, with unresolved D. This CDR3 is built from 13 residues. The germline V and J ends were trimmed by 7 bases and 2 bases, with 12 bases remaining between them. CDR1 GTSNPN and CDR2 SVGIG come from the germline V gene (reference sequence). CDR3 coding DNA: TGTGCCTTCATCCATGGAGCTGGAAACACCATATATTTT. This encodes CAFIHGAGNTIYF.

CDR3 sequence reads: CATGGPGQGSTDTQYF. The CDR3 DNA is TGTGCCACCGGGGGCCCGGGACAGGGAAGCACAGATACGCAGTATTTT. The chain links TRBV24-1 to TRBJ2-3; 9 bases agree with TRBD1. The CDR3 runs 16 residues. Germline V lookup: CDR1 KGHDR, CDR2 SFDVKD. V shed 9 bases and J 0 bases; nucleotides not matched to a gene: 9.

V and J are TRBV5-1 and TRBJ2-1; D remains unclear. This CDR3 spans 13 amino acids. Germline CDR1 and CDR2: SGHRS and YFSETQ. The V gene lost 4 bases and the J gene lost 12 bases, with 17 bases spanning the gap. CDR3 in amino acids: CASSPITKHGQFF. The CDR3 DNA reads TGCGCCAGCAGCCCCATCACCAAGCACGGGCAGTTCTTC.

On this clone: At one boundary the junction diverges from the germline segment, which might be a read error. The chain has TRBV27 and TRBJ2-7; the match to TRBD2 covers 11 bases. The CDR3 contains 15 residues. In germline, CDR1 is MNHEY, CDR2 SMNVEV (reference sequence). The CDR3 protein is CASGLAGGPHYEQYF. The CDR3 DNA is TGTGCCAGCGGTTTAGCGGGAGGGCCTCACTACGAGCAGTACTTC.

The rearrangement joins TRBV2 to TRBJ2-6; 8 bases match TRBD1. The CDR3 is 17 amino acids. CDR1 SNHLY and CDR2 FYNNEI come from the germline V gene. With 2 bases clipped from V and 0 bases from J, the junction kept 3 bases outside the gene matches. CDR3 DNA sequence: TGTGCCAGCAGTGAAAGGACAGGGTACTCTGGGGCCAACGTCCTGACTTTC. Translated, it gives CASSERTGYSGANVLTF.

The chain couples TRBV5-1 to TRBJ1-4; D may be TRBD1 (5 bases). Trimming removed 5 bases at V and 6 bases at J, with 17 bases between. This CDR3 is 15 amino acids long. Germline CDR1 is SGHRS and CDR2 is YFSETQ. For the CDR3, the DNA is TGCGCCAGCAGTTCCAACCTGGCGGGGGATGAAAAACTGTTTTTT. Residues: CASSSNLAGDEKLFF.

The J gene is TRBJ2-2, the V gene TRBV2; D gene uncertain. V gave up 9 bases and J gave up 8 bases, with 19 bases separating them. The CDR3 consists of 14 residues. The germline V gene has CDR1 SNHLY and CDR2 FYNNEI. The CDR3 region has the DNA TGTGCCAGAGCAGAGGAAGGTGTTAATGGGGAGCTGTTTTTT. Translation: CARAEEGVNGELFF.

The CDR3 region is CATSRDFTGYGYTF. In DNA, the CDR3 is TGTGCCACCAGCAGAGATTTTACGGGGTACGGCTACACCTTC. The chain is built from TRBV15 and TRBJ1-2; D is unclear. Trimming pared 0 bases from V and 8 bases from J, leaving 13 bases between. Germline lookup yields CDR1 LNHNV and CDR2 YYDKDF (reference sequence). The length of the CDR3 is 14 residues.

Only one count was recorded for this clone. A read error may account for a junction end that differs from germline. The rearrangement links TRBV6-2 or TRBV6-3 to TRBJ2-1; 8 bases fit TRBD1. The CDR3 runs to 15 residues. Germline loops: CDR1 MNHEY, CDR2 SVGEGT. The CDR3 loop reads CASNYRGRNYNEQFF. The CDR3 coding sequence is TGTGCCAGCAATTACAGGGGGAGAAACTACAATGAGCAGTTCTTC.

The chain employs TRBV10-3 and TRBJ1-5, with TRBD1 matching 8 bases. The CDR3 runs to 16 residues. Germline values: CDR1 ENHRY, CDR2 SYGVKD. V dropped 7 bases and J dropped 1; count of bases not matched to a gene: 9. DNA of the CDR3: TGTGCCATCACTTTGACAGGGGAATGGAGCAATCAGCCCCAGCATTTT. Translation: CAITLTGEWSNQPQHF.

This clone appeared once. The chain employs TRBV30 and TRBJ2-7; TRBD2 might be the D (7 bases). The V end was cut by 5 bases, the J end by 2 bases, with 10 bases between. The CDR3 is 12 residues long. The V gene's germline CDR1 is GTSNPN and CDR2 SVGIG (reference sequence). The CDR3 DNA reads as TGTGCCTGGGAGGGGGGGACCTACGAGCAGTACTTC. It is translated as CAWEGGTYEQYF. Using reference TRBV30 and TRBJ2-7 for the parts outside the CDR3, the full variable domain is SQTIHQWPATLVQPVGSPLSLECTVEGTSNPNLYWYRQAAGRGLQLLFYSVGIGQISSEVPQNLSASRPQDRQFILSSKKLLLSDSGFYLCAWEGGTYEQYFGPGTRLTVT.

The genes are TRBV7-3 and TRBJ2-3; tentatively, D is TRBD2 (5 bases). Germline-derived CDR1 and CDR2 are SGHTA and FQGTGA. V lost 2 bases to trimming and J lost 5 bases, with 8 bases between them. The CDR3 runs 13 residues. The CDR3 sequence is CASSLSGVDTQYF. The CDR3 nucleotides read TGTGCCAGCAGCTTATCCGGGGTAGATACGCAGTATTTT.

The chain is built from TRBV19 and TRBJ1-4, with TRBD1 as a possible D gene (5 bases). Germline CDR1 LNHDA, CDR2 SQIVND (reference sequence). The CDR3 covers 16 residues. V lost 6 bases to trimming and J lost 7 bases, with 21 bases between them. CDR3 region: CASRTAQGGPGEKLFF. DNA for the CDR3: TGTGCCAGTAGAACCGCCCAGGGAGGTCCAGGTGAAAAACTGTTTTTT.

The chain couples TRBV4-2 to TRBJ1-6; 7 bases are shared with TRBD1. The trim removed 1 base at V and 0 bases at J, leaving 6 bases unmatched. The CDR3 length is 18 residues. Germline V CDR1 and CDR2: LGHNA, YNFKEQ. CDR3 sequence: CASSQVQTGSSYNSPLHF. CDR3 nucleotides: TGTGCCAGCAGCCAAGTTCAGACAGGGAGCTCCTATAATTCACCCCTCCACTTT.

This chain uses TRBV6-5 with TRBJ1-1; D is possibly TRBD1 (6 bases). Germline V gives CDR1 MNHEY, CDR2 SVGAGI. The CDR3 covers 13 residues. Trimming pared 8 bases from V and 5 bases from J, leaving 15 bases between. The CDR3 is CASLQGEVTEAFF. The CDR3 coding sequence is TGTGCCAGCTTACAGGGCGAGGTTACTGAAGCTTTCTTT.

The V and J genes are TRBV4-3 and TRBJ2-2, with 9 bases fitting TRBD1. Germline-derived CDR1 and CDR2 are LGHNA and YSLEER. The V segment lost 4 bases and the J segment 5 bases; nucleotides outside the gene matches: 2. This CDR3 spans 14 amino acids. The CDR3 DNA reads TGCGCCAGCAGCCCAGGGACAGGGACCGGGGAGCTGTTTTTT. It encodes CASSPGTGTGELFF.

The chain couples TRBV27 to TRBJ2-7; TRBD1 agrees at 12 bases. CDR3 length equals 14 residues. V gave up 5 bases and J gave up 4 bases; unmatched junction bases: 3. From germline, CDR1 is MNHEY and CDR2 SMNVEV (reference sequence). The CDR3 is CASSKGQGAYEQYF. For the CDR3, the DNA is TGTGCCAGCAGTAAGGGACAGGGGGCTTACGAGCAGTACTTC.

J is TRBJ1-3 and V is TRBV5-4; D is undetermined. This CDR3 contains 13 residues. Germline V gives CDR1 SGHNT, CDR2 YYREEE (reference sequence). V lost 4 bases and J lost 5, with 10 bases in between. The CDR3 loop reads CASSPTDRNTIYF. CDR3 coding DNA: TGTGCCAGCAGCCCCACCGACAGAAACACCATATATTTT.

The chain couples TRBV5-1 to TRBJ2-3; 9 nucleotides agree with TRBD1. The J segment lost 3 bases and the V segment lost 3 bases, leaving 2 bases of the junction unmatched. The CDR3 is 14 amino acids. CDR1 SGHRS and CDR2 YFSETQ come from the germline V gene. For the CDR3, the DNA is TGCGCCAGCAGCTGGACAGGGGTTACAGATACGCAGTATTTT. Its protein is CASSWTGVTDTQYF.

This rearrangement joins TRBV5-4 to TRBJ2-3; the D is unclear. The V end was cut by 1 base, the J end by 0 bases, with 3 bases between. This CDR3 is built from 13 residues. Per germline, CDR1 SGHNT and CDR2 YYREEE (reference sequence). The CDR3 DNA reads TGTGCCAGCAGCTTGCTGAGCACAGATACGCAGTATTTT. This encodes CASSLLSTDTQYF.